The rows below give T cell receptor beta chains drawn from one sample of a study of response to subunit inactivated influenza vaccine. TCRdb ran MiXCR on the RT-PCR reads and lists one entry per CDR3 protein. The sample comprises more than 700,000 distinct CDR3 sequences, 20% to 25% of which are singletons, and roughly a tenth rests with the top ten. The sequencing here drew on PBMCs from blood, taken 5 to 6 days after vaccination. These receptors all come from a man in his forties or fifties who received an inactivated influenza vaccine. Both conserved end residues are part of each CDR3. A D gene is named only where the DNA matches it firmly. Size is stated for part of the rows, as once, few or many counts, or as a class when the clone is expanded.

D: .; size: .; J: TRBJ1-2; V: TRBV12-3/TRBV12-4; DNA: TGTGCTTCGTGGGTGCAAAGGGACTATGGCTACACCTTC; CDR3: CASWVQRDYGYTF
D: .; size: few; J: TRBJ2-1; V: TRBV11-2; DNA: TGTGCCAGCAGCTTAGGCCCAGGGGGGCACAATGAGCAGTTCTTC; CDR3: CASSLGPGGHNEQFF
D: TRBD1; size: .; J: TRBJ1-2; V: TRBV5-1; DNA: TGCGCCAGCAGCCGCGGACAGGGGAACTATGGCTACACCTTC; CDR3: CASSRGQGNYGYTF
D: .; size: few; J: TRBJ1-2; V: TRBV28; DNA: TGTGCCAGCAGTTTATTACGGGGACGGGGCTACACCTTC; CDR3: CASSLLRGRGYTF
D: .; size: .; J: TRBJ1-3; V: TRBV20-1; DNA: TGCAGTGCCCCGTATTTCTCTGGAAACACCATATATTTT; CDR3: CSAPYFSGNTIYF
D: .; size: .; J: TRBJ1-6; V: TRBV20-1; DNA: TGCAGTGCTAGAGAGGGCAGGGTCTATAATTCACCCCTCCACTTT; CDR3: CSAREGRVYNSPLHF
D: .; size: .; J: TRBJ2-6; V: TRBV11-2; DNA: TGTGCCAGCAGCCCAAGAGGGGTACGTTCGTACTCTGGGGCCAACGTCCTGACTTTC; CDR3: CASSPRGVRSYSGANVLTF
D: TRBD1; size: few; J: TRBJ2-7; V: TRBV20-1; DNA: TGCAGTGCTAGGAGACAGGGGGCTATAAGCTCCTACGAGCAGTACTTC; CDR3: CSARRQGAISSYEQYF
D: .; size: .; J: TRBJ2-7; V: TRBV7-8; DNA: TGTGCCAGCAGCTTAGAATGGCAAACGGGCGAGCAGTACTTC; CDR3: CASSLEWQTGEQYF
D: .; size: many; J: TRBJ1-2; V: TRBV12-3/TRBV12-4; DNA: TGTGCCAGCAGTACCGCGGCACCTAATAACTATGGCTACACCTTC; CDR3: CASSTAAPNNYGYTF
D: .; size: few; J: TRBJ2-7; V: TRBV5-1; DNA: TGCGCCAGCAGCCAGACACGGGGGTTGAGCGAGCAGTACTTC; CDR3: CASSQTRGLSEQYF
D: .; size: many; J: TRBJ2-7; V: TRBV28; DNA: TGTGCCAGCAGTCCGGACGGTAACTCCTACGAGCAGTACTTC; CDR3: CASSPDGNSYEQYF
D: TRBD2; size: .; J: TRBJ2-3; V: TRBV10-3; DNA: TGTGCCATCAGTGATCGCGGGAGGGCCCGCGGAGATACGCAGTATTTT; CDR3: CAISDRGRARGDTQYF
D: TRBD1; size: .; J: TRBJ1-6; V: TRBV5-5; DNA: TGTGCCAGCAGCTTGGGTCCAAGACAGGGAGAGCGGTCACCCCTCCACTTT; CDR3: CASSLGPRQGERSPLHF
D: TRBD1; size: few; J: TRBJ2-3; V: TRBV5-1; DNA: TGCGCCAGCAGCTTGGGACAGGGAGTAACTAGCACAGATACGCAGTATTTT; CDR3: CASSLGQGVTSTDTQYF
D: TRBD2; size: few; J: TRBJ2-5; V: TRBV14; DNA: TGTGCCAGCAGCCAAGATGCGAGCGGGGGGCAAGAGACCCAGTACTTC; CDR3: CASSQDASGGQETQYF
D: .; size: few; J: TRBJ2-1; V: TRBV12-3/TRBV12-4; DNA: TGTGCCAGCAGTTCCCTCGTGGGTAGGAATGAGCAGTTCTTC; CDR3: CASSSLVGRNEQFF
D: .; size: few; J: TRBJ2-7; V: TRBV6-1; DNA: TGTGCCAGCCGGGACGCAATAGGGAACTACGAGCAGTACTTC; CDR3: CASRDAIGNYEQYF
D: .; size: .; J: TRBJ2-5; V: TRBV7-9; DNA: TGTGCCAGCAGCTTAAACAGCCAAGAGACCCAGTACTTC; CDR3: CASSLNSQETQYF
D: TRBD1; size: few; J: TRBJ1-2; V: TRBV7-2; DNA: TGTGCCAGCAGCTTTTCGACAGGGGGAGATGGCTACACCTTC; CDR3: CASSFSTGGDGYTF
D: .; size: few; J: TRBJ2-1; V: TRBV7-2; DNA: TGTGCCAGCAGCTTAGGTACAGTAGGGGCTGAGCAGTTCTTC; CDR3: CASSLGTVGAEQFF
D: TRBD1; size: many; J: TRBJ2-1; V: TRBV7-6; DNA: TGTGCCAGCAGCCGAAGCCGACAGGGCTCCTACAATGAGCAGTTCTTC; CDR3: CASSRSRQGSYNEQFF
D: .; size: many; J: TRBJ1-6; V: TRBV28; DNA: TGTGCCAGCAGGGGACTCCATAATTCACCCCTCCACTTT; CDR3: CASRGLHNSPLHF
D: TRBD2; size: .; J: TRBJ2-5; V: TRBV28; DNA: TGTGCCAGCAGTTTAATGGGACTACAGCGGAGACCCCAGTACTTC; CDR3: CASSLMGLQRRPQYF
D: .; size: few; J: TRBJ1-6; V: TRBV5-1; DNA: TGCGCCAGCAGCTTTGGAGGGCTCAATTCACCCCTCCACTTT; CDR3: CASSFGGLNSPLHF
D: TRBD1; size: .; J: TRBJ1-1; V: TRBV12-3/TRBV12-4; DNA: TGTGCCAGCAGTTTATCCTGGACAGGCCCCATGAACACTGAAGCTTTCTTT; CDR3: CASSLSWTGPMNTEAFF
D: .; size: many; J: TRBJ1-4; V: TRBV7-8; DNA: TGTGCCAGCAGCCGCCGGGGGGAATTGGGACTGTTTTTT; CDR3: CASSRRGELGLFF
D: .; size: many; J: TRBJ2-1; V: TRBV12-3/TRBV12-4; DNA: TGTGCCAGCAGTCTTCTTCTTGACGGTGAGCAGTTCTTC; CDR3: CASSLLLDGEQFF
D: .; size: .; J: TRBJ2-5; V: TRBV14; DNA: TGTGCCAGCAGCCCCCCTTATGGGGAAGAGACCCAGTACTTC; CDR3: CASSPPYGEETQYF
D: TRBD1; size: .; J: TRBJ1-1; V: TRBV2; DNA: TGTGCCAGCAGGGGGTTCCGGGACAGCGACACTGAAGCTTTCTTT; CDR3: CASRGFRDSDTEAFF
D: TRBD2; size: .; J: TRBJ2-5; V: TRBV12-3/TRBV12-4; DNA: TGTGCCAGCAGTTTACGTACCGGGACTAGCGGGGTACAAGAGACCCAGTACTTC; CDR3: CASSLRTGTSGVQETQYF
D: .; size: .; J: TRBJ2-1; V: TRBV12-3/TRBV12-4; DNA: TGTGCCAGCACCACGCCTCAAACAGGGAGCACCTACAATGAGCAGTTCTTC; CDR3: CASTTPQTGSTYNEQFF
D: TRBD2; size: .; J: TRBJ2-3; V: TRBV7-9; DNA: TGTGCCAGCAGCGCGCTAGCGGGGGGAATCACAGATACGCAGTATTTT; CDR3: CASSALAGGITDTQYF
D: TRBD1; size: many; J: TRBJ2-3; V: TRBV29-1; DNA: TGCAGCGTTGAATGGGGGCGGACAGGGGTTGTAGATACGCAGTATTTT; CDR3: CSVEWGRTGVVDTQYF
D: .; size: .; J: TRBJ1-6; V: TRBV20-1; DNA: TGCAGTGCTGAGGGTGCCGGGGGTTGGATCTCCTATAATTCACCCCTCCACTTT; CDR3: CSAEGAGGWISYNSPLHF
D: .; size: many; J: TRBJ2-5; V: TRBV29-1; DNA: TGCAGCGTTGGAGTAGAGACCCAGTACTTC; CDR3: CSVGVETQYF
D: .; size: .; J: TRBJ2-3; V: TRBV7-8; DNA: TGTGCCAGCAGCGCCCACGGGAAACGCACAGATACGCAGTATTTT; CDR3: CASSAHGKRTDTQYF
D: .; size: many; J: TRBJ1-2; V: TRBV4-3; DNA: TGCGCCAGCAGCACGTACACCGAGGGCTATGGCTACACCTTC; CDR3: CASSTYTEGYGYTF
D: .; size: .; J: TRBJ2-3; V: TRBV6-5; DNA: TGTGCCAGCAGGGGAGCTCTATCTCAATTGTATTTT; CDR3: CASRGALSQLYF
D: TRBD1; size: .; J: TRBJ1-4; V: TRBV20-1; DNA: TGCAGTGCTTGGGCCCAGGGGGCCGAGTATGAAAAACTGTTTTTT; CDR3: CSAWAQGAEYEKLFF
D: TRBD2; size: .; J: TRBJ2-1; V: TRBV9; DNA: TGTGCCAGCAGCGTAGTTGAAGCGGGAGGGCCTAATGAGCAGTTCTTC; CDR3: CASSVVEAGGPNEQFF
D: .; size: few; J: TRBJ1-3; V: TRBV6-1; DNA: TGTGCCAGCAGATCCGACAGCTCTGGAAACACCATATATTTT; CDR3: CASRSDSSGNTIYF
D: TRBD2; size: .; J: TRBJ2-1; V: TRBV20-1; DNA: TGCAGTGCTTGGGGGATTCTGGGAGGGGACTCCTACAATGAGCAGTTCTTC; CDR3: CSAWGILGGDSYNEQFF
D: .; size: .; J: TRBJ2-1; V: TRBV29-1; DNA: TGCAGCGTTCGTGGCCCGGGGCGGGAGCAGTTCTTC; CDR3: CSVRGPGREQFF
D: .; size: many; J: TRBJ2-2; V: TRBV20-1; DNA: TGCAGTGCTAGAGTCGGGGTGGGCACCGGGGAGCTGTTTTTT; CDR3: CSARVGVGTGELFF
D: TRBD1; size: .; J: TRBJ2-7; V: TRBV5-1; DNA: TGCGCCAGCAGCCAAAGACAGGGGGCCTACGAGCAGTACTTC; CDR3: CASSQRQGAYEQYF
D: TRBD2; size: few; J: TRBJ2-7; V: TRBV28; DNA: TGTGCCAGCAGTCAGTCGGGACTAGCGGGAAACTCCTACGAGCAGTACTTC; CDR3: CASSQSGLAGNSYEQYF
D: .; size: few; J: TRBJ2-3; V: TRBV12-3/TRBV12-4; DNA: TGTGCCAGCATCTCAGGGGACGGCTTCACAGATACGCAGTATTTT; CDR3: CASISGDGFTDTQYF
D: TRBD1; size: .; J: TRBJ2-5; V: TRBV20-1; DNA: TGCAGTGCTACCGGGACAGTCCAAGAGACCCAGTACTTC; CDR3: CSATGTVQETQYF
D: TRBD1; size: .; J: TRBJ2-5; V: TRBV5-1; DNA: TGCGCCAGCAGCGACGGGACAGGCGAAGAGACCCAGTACTTC; CDR3: CASSDGTGEETQYF
D: .; size: .; J: TRBJ2-1; V: TRBV18; DNA: TGTGCCAGCTCCGAGGGCTGGACAGCCTACAATGAGCAGTTCTTC; CDR3: CASSEGWTAYNEQFF
D: .; size: few; J: TRBJ2-3; V: TRBV20-1; DNA: TGCAGTGCTAGACTAGTTTTCACAGATACGCAGTATTTT; CDR3: CSARLVFTDTQYF
D: .; size: few; J: TRBJ2-3; V: TRBV10-3; DNA: TGTGCCATCAGTGAGTCAGGACACTCCTTGGGGGATACGCAGTATTTT; CDR3: CAISESGHSLGDTQYF
D: TRBD2; size: .; J: TRBJ2-3; V: TRBV29-1; DNA: TGCAGCGTTGACCGGGGGGTAAGCACAGATACGCAGTATTTT; CDR3: CSVDRGVSTDTQYF
D: .; size: few; J: TRBJ2-3; V: TRBV5-1; DNA: TGCGCCAGCAGCAGGTCGGGTAGGGAGTATTTT; CDR3: CASSRSGREYF
D: .; size: .; J: TRBJ1-5; V: TRBV20-1; DNA: TGCAGTGCCTCCGGACTCTTGAGGCCCCAGCATTTT; CDR3: CSASGLLRPQHF
D: TRBD1; size: .; J: TRBJ2-3; V: TRBV20-1; DNA: TGCAGTGCTAGAGATTTAACAGGGGCGATTACCGGCTATGATCTGGATACGCAGTATTTT; CDR3: CSARDLTGAITGYDLDTQYF
D: .; size: many; J: TRBJ2-1; V: TRBV29-1; DNA: TGCAGCGTGGCTAGAAACTACAATGAGCAGTTCTTC; CDR3: CSVARNYNEQFF
D: .; size: .; J: TRBJ2-7; V: TRBV6-5; DNA: TGTGCCAGCAGTTACTCGGAACATTCTAACGACCGGGAGCAGTACTTC; CDR3: CASSYSEHSNDREQYF
D: TRBD1; size: once; J: TRBJ1-5; V: TRBV6-6; DNA: TGTGCCAGCAGCGACAGGGGGGTACAGCCCCAGCATTTT; CDR3: CASSDRGVQPQHF